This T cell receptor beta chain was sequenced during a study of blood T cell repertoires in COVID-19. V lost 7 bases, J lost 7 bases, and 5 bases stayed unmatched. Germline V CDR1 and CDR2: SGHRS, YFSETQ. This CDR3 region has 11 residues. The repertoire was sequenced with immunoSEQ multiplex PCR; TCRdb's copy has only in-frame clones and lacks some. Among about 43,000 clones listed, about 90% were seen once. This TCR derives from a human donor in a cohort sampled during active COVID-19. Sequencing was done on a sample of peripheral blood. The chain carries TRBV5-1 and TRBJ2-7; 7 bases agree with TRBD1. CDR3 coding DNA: TGCGCCAGCGACAGGGTCGGGGAGCAGTACTTC. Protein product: CASDRVGEQYF. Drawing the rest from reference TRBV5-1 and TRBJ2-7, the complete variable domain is KAGVTQTPRYLIKTRGQQVTLSCSPISGHRSVSWYQQTPGQGLQFLFEYFSETQRNKGNFPGRFSGRQFSNSRSEMNVSTLELGDSALYLCASDRVGEQYFGPGTRLTVT.